This paragraph covers one T cell receptor beta chain sequence. Its antigen remains unknown. The data were taken from a study of Graves' ophthalmopathy and Graves' hyperthyroidism. Ophthalmopathy was moderately-to-severely active, CAS at least 3, NOSPECS at least 4, lasting under 3 months. Excluded were patients with other autoimmune diseases, uncontrolled infections, pregnancy or lactation. RNA transcripts yielded amplified TCR beta CDR3 regions. Investigators did first-round RT-PCR with HTBI primers, then second-round multiplex PCR. Using its own MiXCR run on the multiplex PCR reads, TCRdb lists one record per CDR3 protein. Of about 740,000 distinct CDR3 sequences listed, around 40% are singletons. Whole-study results and caveats: Most thyroid-expanded clonotypes exceeding 0.001 frequency were also found in blood.

The TCR was taken from an adult man with Graves' ophthalmopathy. Material: peripheral blood.

The CDR3 DNA is TGCAGTGCTAGAGGCTCTCTGAACACTGAAGCTTTCTTT. Translating it yields CSARGSLNTEAFF. The chain carries TRBV20-1 and TRBJ1-1, with D hard to call. Trimming took 1 base from V and 0 from J, leaving 6 bases between them. In germline, CDR1 is DFQATT, CDR2 SNEGSKA (reference sequence). The CDR3 length is 13 residues.